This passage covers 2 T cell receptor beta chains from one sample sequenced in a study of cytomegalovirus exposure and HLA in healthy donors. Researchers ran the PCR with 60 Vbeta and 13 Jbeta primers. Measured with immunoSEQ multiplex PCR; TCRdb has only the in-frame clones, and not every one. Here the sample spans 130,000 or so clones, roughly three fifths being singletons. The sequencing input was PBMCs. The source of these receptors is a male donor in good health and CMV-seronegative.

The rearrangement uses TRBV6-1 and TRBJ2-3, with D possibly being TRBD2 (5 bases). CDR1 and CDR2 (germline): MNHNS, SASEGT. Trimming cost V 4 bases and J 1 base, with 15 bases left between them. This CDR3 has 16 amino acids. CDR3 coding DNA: TGTGCCAGCAGTGCTCCGTTTAGCGTTGGCACAGATACGCAGTATTTT. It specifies CASSAPFSVGTDTQYF.

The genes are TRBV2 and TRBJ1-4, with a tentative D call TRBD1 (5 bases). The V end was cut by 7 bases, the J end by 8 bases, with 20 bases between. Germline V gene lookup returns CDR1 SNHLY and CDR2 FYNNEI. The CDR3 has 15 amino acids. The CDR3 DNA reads TGTGCCAGCACCTTACGGTCGCCGGAGGGGGAAAAACTGTTTTTT. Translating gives CASTLRSPEGEKLFF.